The 32 T cell receptor beta chains reported below all come from one sample, sequenced in a study of STAT3 mutations in large granular lymphocyte leukemia. Notes on the study in general: In T-cell large granular lymphocyte leukemia, about half of patients showed multiple immunodominant subclonotypes.

Sequencing used immunoSEQ multiplex PCR; TCRdb keeps in-frame clones, though not all of them. The profile shows about 34,000 clones, approximately 84% of them singletons. Antigens for these TCRs are unknown. The sequenced sample was peripheral blood mononuclear cells. The receptor source for this set is a man aged 55 to 70 with T-cell large granular lymphocyte leukemia. Some clones in this sample may be carry-over from other donors' samples.

The chain carries TRBV7-8 and TRBJ2-7; the match to TRBD2 covers 15 bases. Germline CDR1 and CDR2: SGHVS and FQNEAQ. The J segment lost 5 bases and the V segment lost 0 bases, leaving 8 bases of the junction unmatched. The CDR3 covers 18 residues. CDR3 coding DNA: TGTGCCAGCAGCTTAGCGCTACGGGGACTAGCGGGAGGTAACGAGCAGTACTTC. The encoded protein is CASSLALRGLAGGNEQYF.

The DNA for the CDR3 is TGTGCCAGCAGCTTAGATCGCGGCCGGGTTTTCCCCTTCGAGCAGTACTTC. Amino acid sequence: CASSLDRGRVFPFEQYF. The chain carries TRBV11-2 and TRBJ2-7, with D hard to call. The V and J ends lost 0 bases and 6 bases respectively, with 21 bases between them. In germline, CDR1 is SGHAT, CDR2 FQNNGV. This CDR3 is built from 17 residues.

This sequence joins TRBV28 and TRBJ2-3, with D possibly matching TRBD2 (6 bases). The V end was cut by 4 bases, the J end by 3 bases, with 8 bases between. The CDR3 is 13 residues long. Germline assignment: CDR1 MDHEN and CDR2 SYDVKM. The DNA for the CDR3 is TGTGCCAGCAGTTCCGGGGGTACAGATACGCAGTATTTT. This encodes CASSSGGTDTQYF.

This chain joins TRBV5-4 and TRBJ2-7, with 9 bases matching TRBD2. Germline V gene data show CDR1 as SGHNT and CDR2 as YYREEE (reference sequence). This CDR3 region has 15 residues. J gave up 6 bases and V 3 bases, and 10 bases lay outside the gene matches. CDR3 sequence reads: CASSSSWLAGSEQYF. The CDR3 region has the DNA TGTGCCAGCAGCTCGAGTTGGCTAGCGGGAAGCGAGCAGTACTTC. Variable domain in full (rest from reference TRBV5-4 and TRBJ2-7): ETGVTQSPTHLIKTRGQQVTLRCSSQSGHNTVSWYQQALGQGPQFIFQYYREEENGRGNFPPRFSGLQFPNYSSELNVNALELDDSALYLCASSSSWLAGSEQYFGPGTRLTVT.

The chain uses TRBV27 and TRBJ2-3; 10 nucleotides match TRBD2. The CDR3 is made up of 15 amino acids. The J segment lost 4 bases and the V segment lost 2 bases, leaving 3 bases of the junction unmatched. From germline, CDR1 is MNHEY and CDR2 SMNVEV (reference sequence). The DNA for the CDR3 is TGTGCCAGCAGTTTACTAGCGGGAGCCTCAGATACGCAGTATTTT. Residues: CASSLLAGASDTQYF.

The rearrangement links TRBV15 to TRBJ1-1; 10 nucleotides align to TRBD1. CDR1 and CDR2 (germline): LNHNV, YYDKDF (reference sequence). V trimming: 3 bases; J trimming: 0 bases; junction bases outside the gene matches: 1. The CDR3 extends over 15 amino acids. The CDR3 loop reads CATSSGTGVNTEAFF. The CDR3 DNA reads TGTGCCACCAGCAGTGGGACAGGGGTGAACACTGAAGCTTTCTTT.

The chain has TRBV11-3 and TRBJ2-5, with no clear D. This CDR3 has 13 amino acids. CDR1 is SGHNT and CDR2 is YENEEA in the germline V gene. V dropped 5 bases and J dropped 5 bases, with 12 bases sitting between them. The CDR3 spells CASSPTGRETQYF. As DNA, the CDR3 is TGTGCCAGCAGCCCGACGGGTAGGGAGACCCAGTACTTC.

The V and J genes are TRBV5-4 and TRBJ2-7; D is possibly TRBD2 (6 bases). CDR3 size: 16 residues. Germline V gene sequence: CDR1 SGHNT, CDR2 YYREEE (reference sequence). Trimming took off 4 bases at V and 0 bases at J, with 17 bases between the two ends. CDR3 coding DNA: TGTGCCAGCAGCAAACCTGGAGGGACGGGCTCCTACGAGCAGTACTTC. Amino acids: CASSKPGGTGSYEQYF.

This chain uses TRBV18 with TRBJ2-5; D remains ambiguous. V was trimmed by 2 bases and J by 5 bases, leaving 12 bases between them. The CDR3 totals 14 residues. The germline gives CDR1 KGHSH, CDR2 LQKENI. The CDR3 spells CASSPGVLGETQYF. The CDR3 coding sequence is TGTGCCAGCTCACCAGGGGTACTTGGGGAGACCCAGTACTTC.

There are a few counts of this clone. This chain uses TRBV18 with TRBJ2-7; D gene ambiguous. The V gene's germline CDR1 is KGHSH and CDR2 LQKENI. V gave up 2 bases and J gave up 3 bases, with 5 bases separating them. The length of the CDR3 is 12 residues. CDR3 DNA sequence: TGTGCCAGCTCACCATTCGTCTACGAGCAGTACTTC. Translated: CASSPFVYEQYF.

The CDR3 DNA is TGCAGCGTTGAAGACAGGGGGGGAGAGACCCAGTACTTC. This sequence encodes CSVEDRGGETQYF. The V and J genes are TRBV29-1 and TRBJ2-5; D is possibly TRBD1 or TRBD2 (7 bases each). This CDR3 contains 13 residues. CDR1 SQVTM and CDR2 ANQGSEA come from the germline V gene. Deletions cut 0 bases from V and 4 bases from J, with 9 bases between. Looking up the rest from reference TRBV29-1 and TRBJ2-5 gives the full variable domain: SAVISQKPSRDICQRGTSLTIQCQVDSQVTMMFWYRQQPGQSLTLIATANQGSEATYESGFVIDKFPISRPNLTFSTLTVSNMSPEDSSIYLCSVEDRGGETQYFGPGTRLLVL.

This chain links TRBV5-4 with TRBJ2-1; 10 positions match TRBD2. Germline CDR1 reads SGHNT; CDR2 reads YYREEE (reference sequence). V shed 0 bases, J shed 4 bases, and the junction held 7 bases outside the gene matches. This CDR3 region has 17 residues. The CDR3 loop reads CASSLDLLAGAYNEQFF. The CDR3 DNA sequence: TGTGCCAGCAGCTTGGATCTTCTAGCGGGAGCATACAATGAGCAGTTCTTC.

This rearrangement joins TRBV27 to TRBJ1-2, with a possible D match to TRBD1 (6 bases). The CDR3 is made up of 12 amino acids. V was cut by 4 bases and J by 8 bases, with 11 bases left in between. CDR1 and CDR2 from the germline V gene are MNHEY and SMNVEV (reference sequence). This CDR3 reads CASSSTGKGYTF. CDR3 DNA: TGTGCCAGCAGTTCCACAGGGAAGGGCTACACCTTC.

The rearrangement links TRBV11-2 to TRBJ1-3, with a tentative D call TRBD1 (5 bases). The germline gives CDR1 SGHAT, CDR2 FQNNGV. Trimming took off 4 bases at V and 2 bases at J, with 15 bases between the two ends. This CDR3 is built from 16 residues. CDR3 sequence (DNA): TGTGCCAGCAGCTCACTCGGAGCAGGGCCTGGAAACACCATATATTTT. This sequence encodes CASSSLGAGPGNTIYF. The whole variable domain, filled in from reference TRBV11-2 and TRBJ1-3, reads EAGVAQSPRYKIIEKRQSVAFWCNPISGHATLYWYQQILGQGPKLLIQFQNNGVVDDSQLPKDRFSAERLKGVDSTLKIQPAKLEDSAVYLCASSSLGAGPGNTIYFGEGSWLTVV.

The chain employs TRBV7-9 and TRBJ1-2; TRBD1 agrees at 7 bases. CDR1 and CDR2 (germline): SEHNR, FQNEAQ (reference sequence). J was trimmed by 4 bases and V by 6 bases; bases with no gene match: 17. The CDR3 is 17 amino acids. The CDR3 DNA sequence: TGTGCCAGCAGGGAAGAGGGGGACAGCGACACTGTCTATGGCTACACCTTC. This encodes CASREEGDSDTVYGYTF.

The chain combines TRBV2 with TRBJ2-5; 7 nucleotides agree with TRBD1. Germline lookup yields CDR1 SNHLY and CDR2 FYNNEI. The V segment lost 6 bases and the J segment 3 bases; nucleotides outside the gene matches: 4. This CDR3 has 13 residues. CDR3 DNA: TGTGCCAGCAGCGGACAGGAGAAAGAGACCCAGTACTTC. It specifies CASSGQEKETQYF.

The rearrangement uses TRBV5-1 and TRBJ1-1, with a weak D call TRBD1 (6 bases). The CDR3 has 15 amino acids. V lost 4 bases, J lost 0 bases, and 13 bases lay in between. CDR1 is SGHRS, CDR2 YFSETQ, per germline. The CDR3 is CASSPTDRLNTEAFF. The CDR3 DNA is TGCGCCAGCAGCCCGACCGACAGGTTGAACACTGAAGCTTTCTTT.

V is TRBV18 and J is TRBJ2-3; no definite D call. The length of the CDR3 is 15 residues. Germline CDR1 and CDR2: KGHSH and LQKENI. V was pared by 2 bases and J by 2 bases, with 11 bases between. Here the CDR3 reads CASSPVRSTTDTQYF. The CDR3 nucleotides read TGTGCCAGCTCACCAGTCCGGTCCACCACAGATACGCAGTATTTT.

The chain carries TRBV29-1 and TRBJ1-2; 8 bases line up with TRBD1. The trim removed 4 bases at V and 3 bases at J, leaving 19 bases unmatched. Germline CDR1 reads SQVTM; CDR2 reads ANQGSEA. The length of the CDR3 is 18 residues. The CDR3 coding sequence is TGCAGCGTTGTGGGGGGCCCTAATAGGGACAGGACTTACTATGGCTACACCTTC. Amino acid sequence: CSVVGGPNRDRTYYGYTF. Complete variable domain (other parts from reference TRBV29-1 and TRBJ1-2): SAVISQKPSRDICQRGTSLTIQCQVDSQVTMMFWYRQQPGQSLTLIATANQGSEATYESGFVIDKFPISRPNLTFSTLTVSNMSPEDSSIYLCSVVGGPNRDRTYYGYTFGSGTRLTVV.

The chain carries TRBV5-4 and TRBJ2-1; TRBD2 matches 7 bases. From germline, CDR1 is SGHNT and CDR2 YYREEE (reference sequence). The CDR3 spans 16 residues. V shed 5 bases, J shed 8 bases, and the junction held 16 bases outside the gene matches. The CDR3 nucleotides read TGTGCCAGCAGGGGTGGGTTGGCGGGAGCGGGTGATGAGCAGTTCTTC. This sequence encodes CASRGGLAGAGDEQFF.

This chain uses TRBV5-1 with TRBJ2-1; 10 positions match TRBD2. Per germline, CDR1 SGHRS and CDR2 YFSETQ. The CDR3 runs 15 residues. V lost 2 bases to trimming and J lost 6 bases; unmatched junction nucleotides: 5. The CDR3 coding sequence is TGCGCCAGCAGCTTCCGGACTAGCGGTCCCAATGAGCAGTTCTTC. This codes for CASSFRTSGPNEQFF.

The rearrangement links TRBV7-9 to TRBJ2-2; 7 nucleotides line up with TRBD1. CDR3 size: 16 residues. V lost 5 bases and J lost 1; bases outside the gene matches: 7. Germline loops: CDR1 SEHNR, CDR2 FQNEAQ (reference sequence). CDR3 bases: TGTGCCAGCAGCACCGACAGGGCGGGGAACACCGGGGAGCTGTTTTTT. Residues: CASSTDRAGNTGELFF.

The rearrangement links TRBV7-9 to TRBJ1-1; the D gene is possibly TRBD1 (6 bases). V shed 4 bases and J shed 3 bases, with 27 bases lying between them. The CDR3 sequence is 19 residues long. CDR1 and CDR2 from the germline V gene are SEHNR and FQNEAQ (reference sequence). The CDR3 DNA reads TGTGCCAGCAGCTCCACCGCCGGGACCCAAGGGGGGCTTTACACTGAAGCTTTCTTT. Encoded protein: CASSSTAGTQGGLYTEAFF.

The chain recombines TRBV4-3 with TRBJ2-7, with TRBD2 as a possible D gene (5 bases). The CDR3 is 15 amino acids. Germline V gene data show CDR1 as LGHNA and CDR2 as YSLEER. Trimming cost V 1 base and J 3 bases, with 13 bases left between them. The CDR3: CASSQVSGNLYEQYF. CDR3 nucleotide sequence: TGCGCCAGCAGCCAAGTCTCGGGGAACCTCTACGAGCAGTACTTC.

V gene TRBV9 combines with J gene TRBJ2-5; D could derive from TRBD1 or TRBD2 (7 bases each). Trimming took 4 bases from V and 2 from J, leaving 18 bases between them. The CDR3 has 16 residues. Germline V gene lookup returns CDR1 SGDLS and CDR2 YYNGEE. This CDR3 reads CASSSNAGGGQETQYF. The DNA for the CDR3 is TGTGCCAGCAGCTCCAACGCAGGGGGGGGACAAGAGACCCAGTACTTC.

The CDR3 coding sequence is TGCAGTGCTAGTATGGGGGATGAGCAGTTCTTC. Translated: CSASMGDEQFF. This rearrangement joins TRBV20-1 to TRBJ2-1; tentatively, D is TRBD1 or TRBD2 (5 bases each). This CDR3 region has 11 residues. V lost 3 bases and J 8 bases, leaving 8 bases between the germline ends. The germline CDR1 and CDR2 sequences are DFQATT and SNEGSKA (reference sequence).

In this sample, this clone turned up once. The chain joins TRBV6-5 to TRBJ2-7; 7 nucleotides line up with TRBD1. The CDR3 extends over 15 amino acids. V dropped 7 bases and J dropped 4; count of bases not matched to a gene: 13. Germline CDR1 reads MNHEY; CDR2 reads SVGAGI. CDR3 DNA: TGTGCCAGCAATCAGAACAGGGGAATGATGTACGAGCAGTACTTC. Translated: CASNQNRGMMYEQYF.

The chain joins TRBV30 to TRBJ2-7; D is perhaps TRBD2 (5 bases). Trimming took 0 bases from V and 2 from J, leaving 8 bases between them. The germline V gene encodes CDR1 GTSNPN and CDR2 SVGIG (reference sequence). The CDR3 spans 13 residues. The CDR3 here is CAWSVFGAYEQYF. In DNA form, the CDR3 reads TGTGCCTGGAGTGTTTTCGGGGCCTACGAGCAGTACTTC. The whole variable domain, filled in from reference TRBV30 and TRBJ2-7, reads SQTIHQWPATLVQPVGSPLSLECTVEGTSNPNLYWYRQAAGRGLQLLFYSVGIGQISSEVPQNLSASRPQDRQFILSSKKLLLSDSGFYLCAWSVFGAYEQYFGPGTRLTVT.

This chain links TRBV6-5 with TRBJ2-7; the D is unclear. The CDR3 contains 15 residues. Germline V lookup: CDR1 MNHEY, CDR2 SVGAGI. V lost 4 bases and J 0 bases, leaving 13 bases between the germline ends. This CDR3 reads CASSSSPTLSYEQYF. CDR3 nucleotides: TGTGCCAGCAGTTCCAGTCCCACCCTCTCCTACGAGCAGTACTTC.

This clone occurred a few times. V and J are TRBV7-9 and TRBJ2-7, with 7 bases that match TRBD1. The CDR3 totals 14 residues. Germline values: CDR1 SEHNR, CDR2 FQNEAQ (reference sequence). The V gene end was trimmed by 3 bases and the J gene end by 1 base; junction bases not matched to a gene: 3. The CDR3 bases are TGTGCCAGCAGCTTCGGGACAGTTTCCTACGAGCAGTACTTC. This gives the protein CASSFGTVSYEQYF. The whole variable domain, remainder taken from reference TRBV7-9 and TRBJ2-7, is DTGVSQNPRHKITKRGQNVTFRCDPISEHNRLYWYRQTLGQGPEFLTYFQNEAQLEKSRLLSDRFSAERPKGSFSTLEIQRTEQGDSAMYLCASSFGTVSYEQYFGPGTRLTVT.

The rearrangement links TRBV18 to TRBJ1-4; TRBD1 is a possible D gene (6 bases). The germline V gene has CDR1 KGHSH and CDR2 LQKENI. V was clipped by 0 bases and J by 2 bases, with 7 bases between them. This CDR3 has 15 residues. CDR3 in amino acids: CASSPPGHTNEKLFF. DNA for the CDR3: TGTGCCAGCTCACCACCGGGACACACTAATGAAAAACTGTTTTTT.

In DNA, the CDR3 is TGTGCCAGCAGCTTGGCCGAGGCTTCCCGCACAGATACGCAGTATTTT. This sequence encodes CASSLAEASRTDTQYF. This chain uses TRBV5-4 with TRBJ2-3; D ambiguous. This CDR3 spans 16 amino acids. V lost 0 bases and J lost 1, with 12 bases in between. Germline CDR1 and CDR2: SGHNT and YYREEE (reference sequence).